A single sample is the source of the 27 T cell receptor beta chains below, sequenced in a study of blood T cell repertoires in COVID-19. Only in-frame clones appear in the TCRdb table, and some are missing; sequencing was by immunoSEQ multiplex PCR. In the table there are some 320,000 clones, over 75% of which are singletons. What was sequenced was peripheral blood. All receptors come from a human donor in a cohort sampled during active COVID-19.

This chain's CDR3 is CASSNIAGGPGANVLTF. CDR3 sequence (DNA): TGTGCCAGCAGCAACATAGCGGGGGGGCCTGGGGCCAACGTCCTGACTTTC. This rearrangement joins TRBV6-2 or TRBV6-3 to TRBJ2-6, with 11 bases lining up with TRBD2. This CDR3 contains 17 residues. Germline loops: CDR1 MNHEY, CDR2 SVGEGT. Losses at the gene ends were 6 bases for V and 2 bases for J; bases not matched to a gene: 6.

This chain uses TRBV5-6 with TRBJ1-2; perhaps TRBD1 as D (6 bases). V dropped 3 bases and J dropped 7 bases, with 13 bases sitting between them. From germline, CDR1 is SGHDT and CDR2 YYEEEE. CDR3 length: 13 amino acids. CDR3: CASSSRGGSGYTF. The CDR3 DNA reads TGTGCCAGCAGCTCCCGTGGGGGCAGTGGCTACACCTTC. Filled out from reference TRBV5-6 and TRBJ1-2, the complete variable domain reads DAGVTQSPTHLIKTRGQQVTLRCSPKSGHDTVSWYQQALGQGPQFIFQYYEEEERQRGNFPDRFSGHQFPNYSSELNVNALLLGDSALYLCASSSRGGSGYTFGSGTRLTVV.

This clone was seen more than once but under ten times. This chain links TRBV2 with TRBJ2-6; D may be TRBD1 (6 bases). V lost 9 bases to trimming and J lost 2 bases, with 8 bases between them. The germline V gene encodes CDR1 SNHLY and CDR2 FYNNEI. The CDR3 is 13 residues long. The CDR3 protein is CARHRAGANVLTF. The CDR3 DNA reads TGTGCCAGACACAGGGCTGGGGCCAACGTCCTGACTTTC.

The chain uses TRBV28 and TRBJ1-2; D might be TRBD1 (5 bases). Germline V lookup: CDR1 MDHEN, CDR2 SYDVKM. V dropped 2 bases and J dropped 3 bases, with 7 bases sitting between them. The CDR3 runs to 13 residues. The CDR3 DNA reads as TGTGCCAGCAGTTTACCAGGGCACTATGGCTACACCTTC. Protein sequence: CASSLPGHYGYTF.

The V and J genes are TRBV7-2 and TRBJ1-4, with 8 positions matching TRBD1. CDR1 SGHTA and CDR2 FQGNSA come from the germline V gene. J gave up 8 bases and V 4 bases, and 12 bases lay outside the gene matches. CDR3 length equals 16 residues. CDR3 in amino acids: CASSSSSQGAREKLFF. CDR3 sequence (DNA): TGTGCCAGCAGCTCCAGTTCGCAGGGGGCGCGGGAAAAACTGTTTTTT.

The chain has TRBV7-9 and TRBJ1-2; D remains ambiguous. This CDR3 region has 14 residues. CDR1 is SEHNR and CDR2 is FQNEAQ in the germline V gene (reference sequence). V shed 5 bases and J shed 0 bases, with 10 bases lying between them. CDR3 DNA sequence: TGTGCCAGCAGCCCCACCACTGCTAACTATGGCTACACCTTC. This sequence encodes CASSPTTANYGYTF.

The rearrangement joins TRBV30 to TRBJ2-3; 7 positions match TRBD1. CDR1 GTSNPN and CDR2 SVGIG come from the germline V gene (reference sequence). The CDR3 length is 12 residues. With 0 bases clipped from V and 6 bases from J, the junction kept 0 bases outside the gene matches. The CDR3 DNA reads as TGTGCCTGGAGTGTACAGGGGGATACGCAGTATTTT. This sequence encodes CAWSVQGDTQYF.

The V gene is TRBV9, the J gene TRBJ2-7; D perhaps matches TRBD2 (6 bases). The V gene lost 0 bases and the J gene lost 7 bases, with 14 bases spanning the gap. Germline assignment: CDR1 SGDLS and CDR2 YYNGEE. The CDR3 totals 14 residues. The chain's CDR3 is CASSVATGVREQYF. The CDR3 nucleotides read TGTGCCAGCAGCGTAGCTACGGGGGTGAGAGAGCAGTACTTC.

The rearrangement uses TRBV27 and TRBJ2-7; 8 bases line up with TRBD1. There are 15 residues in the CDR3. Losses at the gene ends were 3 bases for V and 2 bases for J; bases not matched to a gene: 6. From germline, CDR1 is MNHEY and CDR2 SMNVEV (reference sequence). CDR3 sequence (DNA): TGTGCCAGCAGTTTCCTCACGACAGGGGCCTACGAGCAGTACTTC. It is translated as CASSFLTTGAYEQYF.

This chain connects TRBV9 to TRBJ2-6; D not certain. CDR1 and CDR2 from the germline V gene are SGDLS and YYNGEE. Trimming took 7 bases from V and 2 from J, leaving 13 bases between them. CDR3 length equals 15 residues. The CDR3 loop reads CASGPKPPGANVLTF. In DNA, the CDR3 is TGTGCCAGCGGGCCCAAGCCTCCTGGGGCCAACGTCCTGACTTTC.

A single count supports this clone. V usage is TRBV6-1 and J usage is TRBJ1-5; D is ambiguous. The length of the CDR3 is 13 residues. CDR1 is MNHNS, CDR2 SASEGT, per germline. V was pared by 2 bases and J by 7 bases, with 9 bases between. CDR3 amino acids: CASSEREAQPQHF. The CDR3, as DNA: TGTGCCAGCAGTGAACGGGAAGCACAGCCCCAGCATTTT.

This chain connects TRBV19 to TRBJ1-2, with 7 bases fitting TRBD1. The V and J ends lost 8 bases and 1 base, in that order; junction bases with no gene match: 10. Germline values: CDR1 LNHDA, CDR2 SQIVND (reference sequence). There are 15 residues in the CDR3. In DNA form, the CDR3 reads TGTGCCAGTCATACCGGGACAGCTTATAACTATGGCTACACCTTC. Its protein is CASHTGTAYNYGYTF. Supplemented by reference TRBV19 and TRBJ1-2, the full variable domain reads DGGITQSPKYLFRKEGQNVTLSCEQNLNHDAMYWYRQDPGQGLRLIYYSQIVNDFQKGDIAEGYSVSREKKESFPLTVTSAQKNPTAFYLCASHTGTAYNYGYTFGSGTRLTVV.

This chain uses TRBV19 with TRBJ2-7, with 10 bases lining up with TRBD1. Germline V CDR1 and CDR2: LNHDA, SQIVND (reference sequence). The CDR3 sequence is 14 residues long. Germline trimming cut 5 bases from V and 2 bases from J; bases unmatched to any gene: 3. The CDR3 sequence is CASSRDRGTYEQYF. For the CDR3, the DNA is TGTGCCAGTAGTCGGGACAGGGGAACCTACGAGCAGTACTTC.

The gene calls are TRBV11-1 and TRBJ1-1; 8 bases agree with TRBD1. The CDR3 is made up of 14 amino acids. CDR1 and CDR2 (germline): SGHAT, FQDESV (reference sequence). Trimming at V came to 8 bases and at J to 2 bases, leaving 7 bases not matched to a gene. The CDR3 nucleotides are TGTGCCAGCCATAAGGACAGGGACAACACTGAAGCTTTCTTT. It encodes CASHKDRDNTEAFF.

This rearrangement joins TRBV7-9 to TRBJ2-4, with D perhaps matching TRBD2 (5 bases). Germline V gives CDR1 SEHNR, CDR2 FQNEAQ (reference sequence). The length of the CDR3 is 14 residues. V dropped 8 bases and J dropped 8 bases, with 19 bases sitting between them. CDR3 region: CASSSGRQPYIQYF. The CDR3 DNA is TGTGCCAGCTCCTCGGGGAGACAACCATACATTCAGTACTTC. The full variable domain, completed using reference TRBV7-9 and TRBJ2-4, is DTGVSQNPRHKITKRGQNVTFRCDPISEHNRLYWYRQTLGQGPEFLTYFQNEAQLEKSRLLSDRFSAERPKGSFSTLEIQRTEQGDSAMYLCASSSGRQPYIQYFGAGTRLSVL.

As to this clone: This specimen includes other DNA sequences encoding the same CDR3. The CDR3 region is CASSYSGTGGYEQYF. CDR3 bases: TGTGCCAGCAGTTACTCTGGGACAGGGGGCTACGAGCAGTACTTC. The chain recombines TRBV6-5 with TRBJ2-7; TRBD1 agrees at 11 bases. With 0 bases clipped from V and 3 bases from J, the junction kept 1 base outside the gene matches. Germline assignment: CDR1 MNHEY and CDR2 SVGAGI. CDR3 length equals 15 residues.

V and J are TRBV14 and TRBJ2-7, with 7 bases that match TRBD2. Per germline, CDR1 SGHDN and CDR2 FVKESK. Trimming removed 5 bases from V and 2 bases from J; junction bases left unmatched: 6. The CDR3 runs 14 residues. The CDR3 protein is CASSKTSAPYEQYF. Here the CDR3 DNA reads TGTGCCAGCAGCAAAACTAGCGCTCCCTACGAGCAGTACTTC.

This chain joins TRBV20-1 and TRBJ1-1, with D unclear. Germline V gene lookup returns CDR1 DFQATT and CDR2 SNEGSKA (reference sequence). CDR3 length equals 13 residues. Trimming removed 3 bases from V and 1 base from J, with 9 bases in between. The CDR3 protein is CSASSRANTEAFF. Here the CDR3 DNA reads TGCAGTGCTAGTTCTCGAGCGAACACTGAAGCTTTCTTT.

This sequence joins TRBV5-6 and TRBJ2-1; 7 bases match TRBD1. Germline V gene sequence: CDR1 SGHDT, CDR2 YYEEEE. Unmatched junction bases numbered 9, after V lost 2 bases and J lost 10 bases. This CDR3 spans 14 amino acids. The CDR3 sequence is CASSFLTGRGEQFF. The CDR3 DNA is TGTGCCAGCAGCTTCTTGACAGGGAGAGGGGAGCAGTTCTTC.

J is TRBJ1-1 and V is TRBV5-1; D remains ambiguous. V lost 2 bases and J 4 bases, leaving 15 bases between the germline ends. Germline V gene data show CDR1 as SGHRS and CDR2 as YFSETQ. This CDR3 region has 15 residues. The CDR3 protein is CASSFEGGSGTEAFF. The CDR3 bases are TGCGCCAGCAGCTTTGAGGGAGGGTCGGGCACTGAAGCTTTCTTT. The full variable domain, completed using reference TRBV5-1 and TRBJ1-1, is KAGVTQTPRYLIKTRGQQVTLSCSPISGHRSVSWYQQTPGQGLQFLFEYFSETQRNKGNFPGRFSGRQFSNSRSEMNVSTLELGDSALYLCASSFEGGSGTEAFFGQGTRLTVV.

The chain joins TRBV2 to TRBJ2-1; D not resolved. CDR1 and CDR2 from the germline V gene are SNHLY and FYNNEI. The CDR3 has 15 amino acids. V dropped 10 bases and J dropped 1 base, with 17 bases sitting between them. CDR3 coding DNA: TGTGCCACCAGAGGCCGGGTGAGGTCCTACAATGAGCAGTTCTTC. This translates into CATRGRVRSYNEQFF.

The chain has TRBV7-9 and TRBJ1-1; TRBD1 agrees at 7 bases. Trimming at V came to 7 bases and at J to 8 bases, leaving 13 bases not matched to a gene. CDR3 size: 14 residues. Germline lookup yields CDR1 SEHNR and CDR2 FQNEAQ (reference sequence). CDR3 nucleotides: TGTGCCAGCATCCCACTGGGACAGAGAACAGAAGCTTTCTTT. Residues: CASIPLGQRTEAFF.

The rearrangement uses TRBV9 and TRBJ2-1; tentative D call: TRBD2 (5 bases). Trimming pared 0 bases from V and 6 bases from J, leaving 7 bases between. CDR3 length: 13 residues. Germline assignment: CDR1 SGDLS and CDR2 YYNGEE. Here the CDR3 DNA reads TGTGCCAGCAGCGTAGCGGAGGTCAATGAGCAGTTCTTC. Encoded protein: CASSVAEVNEQFF.

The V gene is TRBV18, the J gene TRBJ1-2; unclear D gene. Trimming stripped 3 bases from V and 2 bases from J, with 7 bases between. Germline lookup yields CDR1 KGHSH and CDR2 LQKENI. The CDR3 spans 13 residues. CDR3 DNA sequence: TGTGCCAGCTCACCTCGGAGGAACTATGGCTACACCTTC. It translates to CASSPRRNYGYTF.

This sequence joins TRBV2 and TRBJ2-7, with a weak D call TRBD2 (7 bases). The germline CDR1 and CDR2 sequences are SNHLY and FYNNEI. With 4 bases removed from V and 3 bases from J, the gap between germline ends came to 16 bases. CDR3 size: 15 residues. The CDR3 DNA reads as TGTGCCAGCAGTGCTGGCGGGGGCCCTTTCTACGAGCAGTACTTC. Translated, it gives CASSAGGGPFYEQYF.

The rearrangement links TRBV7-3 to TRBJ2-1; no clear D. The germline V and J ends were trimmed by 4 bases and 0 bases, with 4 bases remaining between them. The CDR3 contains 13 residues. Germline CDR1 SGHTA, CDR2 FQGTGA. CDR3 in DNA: TGTGCCAGCAGCTATAGCTCCTACAATGAGCAGTTCTTC. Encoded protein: CASSYSSYNEQFF.

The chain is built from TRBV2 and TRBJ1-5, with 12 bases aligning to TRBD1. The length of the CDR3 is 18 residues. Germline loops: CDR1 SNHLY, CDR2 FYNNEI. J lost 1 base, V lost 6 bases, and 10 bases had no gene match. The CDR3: CASRNRDRGLESNQPQHF. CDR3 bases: TGTGCCAGCAGAAACCGGGACAGGGGGCTGGAGAGCAATCAGCCCCAGCATTTT.